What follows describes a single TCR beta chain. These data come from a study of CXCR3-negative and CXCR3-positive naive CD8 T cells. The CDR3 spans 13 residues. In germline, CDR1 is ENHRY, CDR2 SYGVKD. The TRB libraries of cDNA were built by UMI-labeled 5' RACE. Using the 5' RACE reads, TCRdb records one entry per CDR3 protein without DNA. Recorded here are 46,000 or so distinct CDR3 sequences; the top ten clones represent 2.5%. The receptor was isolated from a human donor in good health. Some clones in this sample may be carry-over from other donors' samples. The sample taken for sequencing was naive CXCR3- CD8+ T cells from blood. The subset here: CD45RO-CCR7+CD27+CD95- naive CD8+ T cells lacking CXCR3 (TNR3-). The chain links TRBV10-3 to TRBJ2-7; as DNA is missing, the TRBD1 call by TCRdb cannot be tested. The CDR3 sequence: CATKTGGFYEQYF.